A selection of T cell receptor beta chains follows, all from one sample in a study of blood T cell repertoires in COVID-19. Some clones are missing from TCRdb's copy, which holds only in-frame ones; the method was immunoSEQ multiplex PCR. In the table there are more than 150,000 clones, around four fifths of which are singletons. The sequencing sample was made of PBMCs or T cells enriched from blood (not recorded which). These receptors all come from a man aged 40-49 years who had recovered from COVID-19. CDR3s include the opening cysteine and the closing phenylalanine or tryptophan. The order of the fields is clone size, J gene, V gene, D gene, CDR3 DNA, CDR3 protein. A D gene is named only where the DNA matches it firmly. Not all rows give a size; the values are once, few, many and, for expanded clones, a class.

size: -; J: TRBJ1-4; V: TRBV4-3; D: -; DNA: TGCGCCAGCAGCCAAGATACGGGGGGACCAACTAATGAAAAACTGTTTTTT; CDR3: CASSQDTGGPTNEKLFF
size: once; J: TRBJ2-2; V: TRBV13; D: TRBD1; DNA: TGTGCCAGCAGCAAGACAGGGAGCACCGGGGAGCTGTTTTTT; CDR3: CASSKTGSTGELFF
size: -; J: TRBJ2-3; V: TRBV11-1; D: -; DNA: TGTGCCAGCAGCGCCCAGAGCACAGATACGCAGTATTTT; CDR3: CASSAQSTDTQYF
size: -; J: TRBJ2-5; V: TRBV29-1; D: -; DNA: TGCAGCGTTGGGGCTAGCGAAGAGACCCAGTACTTC; CDR3: CSVGASEETQYF
size: -; J: TRBJ1-1; V: TRBV11-3; D: -; DNA: TGTGCCAGCAGCTTAGGGCCGAACACTGAAGCTTTCTTT; CDR3: CASSLGPNTEAFF
size: -; J: TRBJ1-3; V: TRBV2; D: -; DNA: TGTGCCAGCACCCGCGCAGGGGTGCTGTCCTCCTCTGGAAACACCATATATTTT; CDR3: CASTRAGVLSSSGNTIYF
size: -; J: TRBJ2-1; V: TRBV9; D: TRBD1; DNA: TGTGCCAGCAGTTTCGCATTTCAGGGGGTCCGGATCAATGAGCAGTTCTTC; CDR3: CASSFAFQGVRINEQFF
size: few; J: TRBJ2-3; V: TRBV1; D: -; DNA: TGCACCAGGGACAGGGGGGCCGATACGCAGTATTTT; CDR3: CTRDRGADTQYF
size: -; J: TRBJ1-3; V: TRBV4-1; D: TRBD1; DNA: TGCGCCAGCAGTCGACCTGGACAGGATGTCTCTGGAAACACCATATATTTT; CDR3: CASSRPGQDVSGNTIYF
size: once; J: TRBJ1-1; V: TRBV28; D: TRBD1; DNA: TGTGCCAGCACTAGGGGGCTTCGAGCTTTCTTT; CDR3: CASTRGLRAFF
size: -; J: TRBJ2-5; V: TRBV5-1; D: -; DNA: TGCGCCAGCAGCTTGGGGGGGGAGAAGTTCGGGACCCAGTACTTC; CDR3: CASSLGGEKFGTQYF
size: -; J: TRBJ1-1; V: TRBV9; D: TRBD1; DNA: TGTGCCAGCAGCGTAGCTACGGACAGGGTGAACACTGAAGCTTTCTTT; CDR3: CASSVATDRVNTEAFF
size: -; J: TRBJ1-1; V: TRBV18; D: TRBD1; DNA: TGTGCCAGCTCACCGACAGGGGGGGACACTGAAGCTTTCTTT; CDR3: CASSPTGGDTEAFF
size: -; J: TRBJ2-1; V: TRBV14; D: TRBD2; DNA: TGTGCCAGCAGCCACCCCCTAGCGGGGGAGAATGAGCAGTTCTTC; CDR3: CASSHPLAGENEQFF
size: -; J: TRBJ1-5; V: TRBV19; D: TRBD1; DNA: TGTGCCAGTAGTCTGGGACAGGCCGAAGGGCAGCCCCAGCATTTT; CDR3: CASSLGQAEGQPQHF
size: -; J: TRBJ1-2; V: TRBV7-9; D: -; DNA: TGTGCCAGCAGCTTCTCTTATGGCTACACCTTC; CDR3: CASSFSYGYTF
size: once; J: TRBJ2-1; V: TRBV4-2; D: TRBD1; DNA: TGTGCCAGCAGCCAAGATCCGGGACAGGGATTTCTTGAGCAGTTCTTC; CDR3: CASSQDPGQGFLEQFF
size: -; J: TRBJ1-3; V: TRBV4-3; D: -; DNA: TGCGCCAGCAGCACCCGCCCCGGACTGGGAAACACCATATATTTT; CDR3: CASSTRPGLGNTIYF
size: -; J: TRBJ2-7; V: TRBV30; D: TRBD2; DNA: TGTGCCTGGAGTGAAGGAGCGGGAGCCTACGAGCAGTACTTC; CDR3: CAWSEGAGAYEQYF
size: once; J: TRBJ1-1; V: TRBV9; D: -; DNA: TGTGCCAGCAGCGTCCCGGGGGGGACTGAAGCTTTCTTT; CDR3: CASSVPGGTEAFF
size: -; J: TRBJ2-5; V: TRBV2; D: TRBD2; DNA: TGTGCCAGCGCCCCTTTGGGTAGCGGGATAGTAGAGACCCAGTACTTC; CDR3: CASAPLGSGIVETQYF
size: -; J: TRBJ2-3; V: TRBV5-1; D: TRBD1; DNA: TGCGCCAGCAGCACCCAGGGGGGCACAGATACGCAGTATTTT; CDR3: CASSTQGGTDTQYF
size: -; J: TRBJ2-7; V: TRBV19; D: -; DNA: TGTGCCAGTAGTTTGGGATCAGGGCCCCCGGGGGCCTACGAGCAGTACTTC; CDR3: CASSLGSGPPGAYEQYF
size: -; J: TRBJ1-5; V: TRBV27; D: -; DNA: TGTGCCAGCAGTTTACTTGCAGGGGCAGGTCAGCCCCAGCATTTT; CDR3: CASSLLAGAGQPQHF
size: -; J: TRBJ2-1; V: TRBV18; D: -; DNA: TGTGCCAGCTCCATGGAGCAGCTCTACAATGAGCAGTTCTTC; CDR3: CASSMEQLYNEQFF
size: -; J: TRBJ1-4; V: TRBV6-5; D: -; DNA: TGTGCCAGCAGTTACTCGGGCAGGGGTGGTGAAAAACTGTTTTTT; CDR3: CASSYSGRGGEKLFF
size: -; J: TRBJ1-5; V: TRBV28; D: TRBD1; DNA: TGTGCCAGCAGTTTATCAGGGGGTAATCAGCCCCAGCATTTT; CDR3: CASSLSGGNQPQHF
size: -; J: TRBJ2-7; V: TRBV28; D: TRBD1; DNA: TGTGCCAGCAGGGGACAGCCACACTCCTACGAGCAGTACTTC; CDR3: CASRGQPHSYEQYF
size: -; J: TRBJ1-1; V: TRBV6-1; D: -; DNA: TGTGCCAGCAGTGAACGAGAGAACACTGAAGCTTTCTTT; CDR3: CASSERENTEAFF
size: -; J: TRBJ1-5; V: TRBV29-1; D: -; DNA: TGCAGCGGTCTGGTTGACCTAAACGGAGCCCAGCATTTT; CDR3: CSGLVDLNGAQHF
size: -; J: TRBJ2-5; V: TRBV28; D: -; DNA: TGTGCCAGCAGCCCTTCCCCCAGGAAAGAGACCCAGTACTTC; CDR3: CASSPSPRKETQYF
size: many; J: TRBJ2-2; V: TRBV11-3; D: -; DNA: TGTGCCAGCAGCTTAGATCAAGGGGGTTGGACCGGGGAGCTGTTTTTT; CDR3: CASSLDQGGWTGELFF
size: -; J: TRBJ1-4; V: TRBV28; D: TRBD1; DNA: TGTGCCAGCAGTTTCCTAGGGGGCATTAATGAAAAACTGTTTTTT; CDR3: CASSFLGGINEKLFF